One and the same sample provided the 5 T cell receptor beta chains below, sequenced in a study of blood T cell repertoires in COVID-19 (dated by TCRdb to 2020 to 2022). Library prep was done by the immunoSEQ multiplex PCR assay. The table comes from immuneACCESS by way of TCRdb, which keeps in-frame sequences with V and J called. Part of the clones is missing from these tables; in studies checked, under half for an unresolved V gene and the rest for unknown reasons. In all, the sample holds 270,000 or so clones, and 85% to 90% of those were seen once. The ten top clones hold roughly 4% of the sample. Sequenced sample: PBMCs or T cells enriched from blood (not recorded which). Receptors were obtained from a woman in her 30s with acute COVID-19.

This clone was observed once. The chain employs TRBV5-1 and TRBJ2-1; D perhaps matches TRBD2 (5 bases). V was cut by 1 base and J by 9 bases, with 14 bases left in between. CDR1 and CDR2 (germline): SGHRS, YFSETQ. The CDR3 has 14 residues. The CDR3 reads CASSLLRVRGEQFF. The CDR3 bases are TGCGCCAGCAGCTTGCTAAGAGTACGGGGTGAGCAGTTCTTC.

CDR3 DNA: TGTGCCAGCAGCCCCAGCACTGAAGCTTTCTTT. Amino acid sequence: CASSPSTEAFF. The rearrangement joins TRBV9 to TRBJ1-1; no reliable D call. The V and J ends lost 4 bases and 4 bases respectively, with 5 bases between them. Germline V lookup: CDR1 SGDLS, CDR2 YYNGEE. The CDR3 is 11 residues long.

Written as DNA, the CDR3 is TGTGCCAGCACCAATGAGACGGCTAGCGGGATATACGAGCAGTACTTC. It translates to CASTNETASGIYEQYF. The J gene is TRBJ2-7, the V gene TRBV11-2, with 9 bases fitting TRBD2. The CDR3 runs to 16 residues. After removal of 7 bases from V and 4 bases from J, the junction contained 14 bases not matched to a gene. The V gene's germline CDR1 is SGHAT and CDR2 FQNNGV.

This clone appeared once. The chain couples TRBV28 to TRBJ1-2; no clear D. Trimming removed 6 bases from V and 1 base from J, with 3 bases in between. Germline loops: CDR1 MDHEN, CDR2 SYDVKM. The CDR3 runs 11 residues. For the CDR3, the DNA is TGTGCCAGCAGCTTTAACTATGGCTACACCTTC. It codes for CASSFNYGYTF.

The chain joins TRBV7-2 to TRBJ1-1, with TRBD1 matching 7 bases. The J segment lost 0 bases and the V segment lost 4 bases, leaving 2 bases of the junction unmatched. CDR3 size: 14 residues. The germline V gene encodes CDR1 SGHTA and CDR2 FQGNSA. The CDR3 DNA follows: TGTGCCAGCAGCTCACAGGGGATGAACACTGAAGCTTTCTTT. Translation gives CASSSQGMNTEAFF.